The next 18 T cell receptor beta chains were all read from a single sample in a study of blood T cell repertoires in COVID-19. Profiling relied on immunoSEQ multiplex PCR, and the TCRdb table lists in-frame clones only, not all of them. The sample has 370,000 or so clones, roughly four fifths seen once. Input material: peripheral blood. The receptors were sampled from a human donor with acute or convalescent COVID-19. The donor label of this sample is uncertain.

The chain uses TRBV5-1 and TRBJ2-1; D uncertain. In germline, CDR1 is SGHRS, CDR2 YFSETQ. This CDR3 region has 15 residues. V was pared by 0 bases and J by 1 base, with 8 bases between. CDR3 DNA: TGCGCCAGCAGCTTGGTCCAGTGGTCCTACAATGAGCAGTTCTTC. Its translation: CASSLVQWSYNEQFF. Full variable domain (outside the CDR3, taken from reference TRBV5-1 and TRBJ2-1): KAGVTQTPRYLIKTRGQQVTLSCSPISGHRSVSWYQQTPGQGLQFLFEYFSETQRNKGNFPGRFSGRQFSNSRSEMNVSTLELGDSALYLCASSLVQWSYNEQFFGPGTRLTVL.

A single count supports this clone. This chain uses TRBV11-2 with TRBJ1-1, with 8 positions matching TRBD1. Germline-derived CDR1 and CDR2 are SGHAT and FQNNGV. V trimming: 6 bases; J trimming: 0 bases; junction bases outside the gene matches: 6. The CDR3 spans 15 residues. In DNA, the CDR3 is TGTGCCAGCAGACCACGGGACAGGATGAACACTGAAGCTTTCTTT. It yields the protein CASRPRDRMNTEAFF.

V and J are TRBV15 and TRBJ2-1, with D tentatively TRBD1 (5 bases). CDR1 LNHNV and CDR2 YYDKDF come from the germline V gene (reference sequence). Trimming cost V 0 bases and J 8 bases, with 8 bases left between them. The CDR3 is 13 residues long. This chain's CDR3 is CATSRDSRDEQFF. CDR3 nucleotide sequence: TGTGCCACCAGCAGAGATTCCAGGGATGAGCAGTTCTTC.

The rearrangement links TRBV27 to TRBJ1-2, with TRBD1 matching 8 bases. This CDR3 is built from 15 residues. With 3 bases clipped from V and 1 base from J, the junction kept 4 bases outside the gene matches. Germline CDR1 reads MNHEY; CDR2 reads SMNVEV (reference sequence). This CDR3 is CASSLRTGINYGYTF. CDR3 DNA: TGTGCCAGCAGTTTGCGGACAGGGATTAACTATGGCTACACCTTC.

The chain recombines TRBV19 with TRBJ1-5, with TRBD1 matching 8 bases. The J segment lost 5 bases and the V segment lost 2 bases, leaving 5 bases of the junction unmatched. There are 15 residues in the CDR3. Germline lookup yields CDR1 LNHDA and CDR2 SQIVND (reference sequence). CDR3 amino acids: CASSIQTGADQPQHF. The CDR3 coding sequence is TGTGCCAGTAGTATACAGACAGGGGCCGATCAGCCCCAGCATTTT. Complete variable domain (other parts from reference TRBV19 and TRBJ1-5): DGGITQSPKYLFRKEGQNVTLSCEQNLNHDAMYWYRQDPGQGLRLIYYSQIVNDFQKGDIAEGYSVSREKKESFPLTVTSAQKNPTAFYLCASSIQTGADQPQHFGDGTRLSIL.

This clone was detected only once. The chain joins TRBV2 to TRBJ2-3; D may be TRBD1 (5 bases). The CDR3 covers 12 residues. Germline assignment: CDR1 SNHLY and CDR2 FYNNEI. V lost 5 bases, J lost 6 bases, and 9 bases lay in between. The CDR3 reads CASSRQWDTQYF. The CDR3 bases are TGTGCCAGCAGTCGACAGTGGGATACGCAGTATTTT.

DNA of the CDR3: TGCGCCAGCAGCCCACTCCAGGGTTCAAATCAGCCCCAGCATTTT. Translation gives CASSPLQGSNQPQHF. The chain carries TRBV4-1 and TRBJ1-5, with TRBD1 as a possible D gene (5 bases). V lost 4 bases and J lost 4, with 14 bases in between. Germline lookup yields CDR1 MGHRA and CDR2 YSYEKL. CDR3 length equals 15 residues.

J is TRBJ1-1 and V is TRBV5-1; D not resolved. The germline V gene has CDR1 SGHRS and CDR2 YFSETQ. V was clipped by 1 base and J by 1 base, with 8 bases between them. The CDR3 runs 14 residues. DNA for the CDR3: TGCGCCAGCAGCTTGATATCAGAGAACACTGAAGCTTTCTTT. Its protein product is CASSLISENTEAFF.

V usage is TRBV28 and J usage is TRBJ1-2, with 8 nucleotides matching TRBD1. Germline V lookup: CDR1 MDHEN, CDR2 SYDVKM. The CDR3 has 15 amino acids. With V trimmed by 6 bases and J by 3 bases, 9 bases remained unmatched. The CDR3 DNA reads TGTGCCAGCAGACGTGGACAGGGTAATTACTATGGCTACACCTTC. Translated: CASRRGQGNYYGYTF.

The chain carries TRBV5-4 and TRBJ2-1, with D maybe TRBD2 (5 bases). The V end lost 4 bases, the J end lost 2 bases, and 16 bases lay between the germline ends. The germline gives CDR1 SGHNT, CDR2 YYREEE (reference sequence). This CDR3 has 16 amino acids. The CDR3 reads CASSPEPSRAYNEQFF. CDR3 nucleotides: TGTGCCAGCAGCCCCGAGCCGTCGCGGGCCTACAATGAGCAGTTCTTC.

The chain uses TRBV2 and TRBJ1-5; TRBD1 might be the D (5 bases). The CDR3 loop spans 17 amino acids. Looked up from germline, CDR1 is SNHLY and CDR2 is FYNNEI. The V and J ends lost 6 bases and 5 bases respectively, with 23 bases between them. Here the CDR3 DNA reads TGTGCCAGCAGCTTAAAACCGGGACTAGGGATTTATCAGCCCCAGCATTTT. Translated: CASSLKPGLGIYQPQHF.

The chain links TRBV10-2 to TRBJ1-1; TRBD1 agrees at 9 bases. CDR3 length: 14 amino acids. V lost 6 bases to trimming and J lost 6 bases; unmatched junction nucleotides: 8. Germline-derived CDR1 and CDR2 are WSHSY and SAAADI. CDR3 DNA: TGCGCCAGCAGGGAGAATTGGACAGGGGCTGAAGCTTTCTTT. Protein sequence: CASRENWTGAEAFF.

CDR3 in amino acids: CASSLVPRGGDEQYF. The CDR3, as DNA: TGTGCCAGCAGCTTGGTCCCCCGGGGGGGGGACGAGCAGTACTTC. The V and J genes are TRBV5-5 and TRBJ2-7; 8 bases agree with TRBD2. J was trimmed by 5 bases and V by 0 bases; bases with no gene match: 7. Germline assignment: CDR1 SGHKS and CDR2 YYEKEE (reference sequence). The CDR3 is 15 residues long.

The chain couples TRBV27 to TRBJ1-1, with TRBD1 matching 7 bases. Germline CDR1 is MNHEY and CDR2 is SMNVEV (reference sequence). The CDR3 has 13 amino acids. Losses at the gene ends were 6 bases for V and 5 bases for J; bases not matched to a gene: 6. The CDR3 region is CASRSQGRTEAFF. The DNA for the CDR3 is TGTGCCAGCAGATCACAGGGGAGGACTGAAGCTTTCTTT.

The chain uses TRBV9 and TRBJ1-4; TRBD1 is a possible D gene (6 bases). The CDR3 loop spans 14 amino acids. V gave up 3 bases and J gave up 8 bases, with 14 bases separating them. Germline V lookup: CDR1 SGDLS, CDR2 YYNGEE. CDR3 DNA sequence: TGTGCCAGCAGCGCGAACAGGGTAGACGAAAAACTGTTTTTT. The encoded protein is CASSANRVDEKLFF.

The chain joins TRBV18 to TRBJ1-4; no reliable D call. The V gene lost 3 bases and the J gene lost 4 bases, with 9 bases spanning the gap. The germline gives CDR1 KGHSH, CDR2 LQKENI. This CDR3 region has 14 residues. The DNA for the CDR3 is TGTGCCAGCTCACCGGGCTTGGGTAATGAAAAACTGTTTTTT. Amino acid sequence: CASSPGLGNEKLFF.

V gene TRBV5-5 combines with J gene TRBJ2-4; D may be TRBD1 (5 bases). The CDR3 sequence is 15 residues long. CDR1 SGHKS and CDR2 YYEKEE come from the germline V gene (reference sequence). Between the trimmed V and J ends, which lost 0 bases and 5 bases, there was a span of 12 bases. The CDR3: CASSLAWGPQNIQYF. The CDR3 DNA reads as TGTGCCAGCAGCTTGGCCTGGGGCCCCCAAAACATTCAGTACTTC.

CDR3 region: CASSGGQTLALSIYLFF. For the CDR3, the DNA is TGTGCCAGCAGTGGGGGGCAGACCCTTGCACTATCAATCTACTTGTTTTTT. V and J are TRBV6-1 and TRBJ1-4; possibly TRBD1 for D (6 bases). V was pared by 4 bases and J by 15 bases, with 30 bases between. The CDR3 extends over 17 amino acids. CDR1 is MNHNS, CDR2 SASEGT, per germline.